The rows below give T cell receptor beta chains drawn from one sample of a study of shared clonotypes between healthy human individuals. The protocol was immunoSEQ multiplex PCR, while the TCRdb copy is restricted to in-frame clones and leaves out a portion. The table lists 550,000 to 600,000 clones, roughly four fifths of them singletons. Material: PBMCs. These receptor sequences come from a woman in her thirties or forties in good health. Some clones in this sample may be carry-over from other donors' samples. The CDR3 runs from the conserved cysteine through the conserved F or W. Fields, in order: V gene, J gene, clone size, D gene, CDR3 DNA, CDR3 protein. The D gene is left open where the match is weak. Clone size is shown for a subset of rows, as once, few, many or a class of expanded clone.

TRBV4-1	TRBJ2-7	NA	NA	TGCGCCAGCAGCCAAACGGGGTCGGACGAGCAGTACTTC	CASSQTGSDEQYF
TRBV9	TRBJ1-1	NA	TRBD1	TGTGCCAGCAGCGTAGCACCGGGACAGCTTAACACTGAAGCTTTCTTT	CASSVAPGQLNTEAFF
TRBV7-9	TRBJ1-1	NA	NA	TGTGCCAGCAGCTTCACGGGTTCTGAAGCTTTCTTT	CASSFTGSEAFF
TRBV12-5	TRBJ2-5	NA	TRBD1	TGTGCTAGTGGTAGAGGGACAGGGGGCGTCGGGACCCAGTACTTC	CASGRGTGGVGTQYF
TRBV4-1	TRBJ1-6	NA	TRBD1	TGCGCCAGCAGCCAGGACAGGATCGCTAATAATTCACCCCTCCACTTT	CASSQDRIANNSPLHF
TRBV7-9	TRBJ2-1	NA	NA	TGTGCCAGCAGCTTGAGAAGGAGTGAGCAGTTCTTC	CASSLRRSEQFF
TRBV4-2	TRBJ1-2	few	NA	TGTGCCAGCAGCCAACGAAGTGGTTCGAAGGGCTACACCTTC	CASSQRSGSKGYTF
TRBV19	TRBJ1-2	few	NA	TGTGCCAGTAGTCCTCGGACAGCGCCTATCCATGGCTACACCTTC	CASSPRTAPIHGYTF
TRBV10-2	TRBJ1-2	NA	NA	TGCGCCAGCAGTGAGTTTCTCCACAGCAGCGCCTATGGCTACACCTTC	CASSEFLHSSAYGYTF
TRBV28	TRBJ1-1	NA	TRBD1	TGTGCCAGCAGTCCGTCACAGGGGAGGAAAGGTGCTTTCTTT	CASSPSQGRKGAFF
TRBV28	TRBJ2-5	NA	TRBD2	TGTGCCAGCAGTTCCCCCGGACTAGCAGGCGAGACCCAGTACTTC	CASSSPGLAGETQYF
TRBV28	TRBJ1-1	NA	NA	TGTGCCAGCAGTTTACCAGGGACTGAAGCTTTCTTT	CASSLPGTEAFF
TRBV6-4	TRBJ2-1	NA	NA	TGTGCCAGCAGTGCCCTCCCTTGGGGCGGGCGTAATGTCGCGCAGTTCTTC	CASSALPWGGRNVAQFF
TRBV9	TRBJ2-2	NA	NA	TGTGCCAGCAGCGTAGTGGGTAGCGGGAACACCGGGGAGCTGTTTTTT	CASSVVGSGNTGELFF
TRBV7-8	TRBJ2-5	NA	TRBD1	TGTGCCAGCAGCTTAGTAAGGGGGCCGCAAGAGACCCAGTACTTC	CASSLVRGPQETQYF
TRBV27	TRBJ2-5	NA	TRBD2	TGTGCCAGCAGTTTAAGGCGGGGGCAAGAGACCCAGTACTTC	CASSLRRGQETQYF
TRBV6-1	TRBJ1-5	few	NA	TGTGCCAGCAGTGAAGGGAGGATTAGTCAGCCCCAGCATTTT	CASSEGRISQPQHF
TRBV7-8	TRBJ2-7	NA	NA	TGTGCCAGCAGCTTGACAGGTCCCCTCGAGCAGTACTTC	CASSLTGPLEQYF
TRBV5-1	TRBJ2-3	many	TRBD2	TGCGCCAGCAGCACTACTAGCGGGAGCAGAACAGATACGCAGTATTTT	CASSTTSGSRTDTQYF
TRBV7-2	TRBJ2-5	once	NA	TGTGCCAGCAGCCCCCGGGACAAACAAGAGACCCAGTACTTC	CASSPRDKQETQYF
TRBV6-6	TRBJ2-5	NA	TRBD2	TGTGCCAGCAGTTATACACCGGGACTAGCGGAAGAGACCCAGTACTTC	CASSYTPGLAEETQYF
TRBV30	TRBJ1-2	NA	TRBD1	TGTGCCTGGAGTGGTCCCAGGGGGCGGAACTATGGCTACACCTTC	CAWSGPRGRNYGYTF
TRBV2	TRBJ2-2	NA	NA	TGTGCCAGCGACGTAGCGAAACCCAACACCGGGGAGCTGTTTTTT	CASDVAKPNTGELFF
TRBV19	TRBJ2-7	NA	NA	TGTGCCAGTAGGGGTTGGGGGCCAACCTACGAGCAGTACTTC	CASRGWGPTYEQYF
TRBV15	TRBJ1-4	NA	NA	TGTGCCACCAGCAGAGACAGATCAACTAATGAAAAACTGTTTTTT	CATSRDRSTNEKLFF
TRBV5-1	TRBJ2-3	NA	NA	TGCGCCAGCAGCTTGGTTACGACAGTTAGCACAGATACGCAGTATTTT	CASSLVTTVSTDTQYF
TRBV7-9	TRBJ2-7	NA	TRBD1	TGTGCCAGCAGCCCGGGACAGATCACCTACGAGCAGTACTTC	CASSPGQITYEQYF
TRBV9	TRBJ2-3	NA	TRBD2	TGTGCCAGCAGCTCAGCGGGAGGTACAGATACGCAGTATTTT	CASSSAGGTDTQYF
TRBV30	TRBJ2-1	NA	NA	TGTGCCTGGAGCGCGACAAATGAGCAGTTCTTC	CAWSATNEQFF